This TCR beta chain appears in the sequencing data of a study of T cell changes during pregnancy in multiple sclerosis. Germline V gene sequence: CDR1 SQVTM, CDR2 ANQGSEA. The CDR3 length is 13 residues. V lost 4 bases to trimming and J lost 4 bases; unmatched junction nucleotides: 6. Profiled with immunoSEQ multiplex PCR; TCRdb holds only in-frame clones, not every one. The sample holds roughly 67,000 clones, approximately 90% seen once. The origin of this receptor is a female donor with multiple sclerosis, enrolled in a pregnancy study. The chain recombines TRBV29-1 with TRBJ2-7; 8 bases fit TRBD1. The sample was peripheral blood, taken in the second trimester of pregnancy. The CDR3 region is CSVGWTGLYEQYF. DNA of the CDR3: TGCAGCGTTGGATGGACAGGGCTTTACGAGCAGTACTTC.